This TCR beta chain was documented in a study of human T cells and chemical hapten exposure. The library gave individual cDNA molecules unique molecular identifiers. TCRdb passed the RACE reads through MiXCR, listing each CDR3 protein once. The sample yields approximately 340,000 distinct CDR3 sequences, approximately 6.3% seen once. Time point here: patch test 1, 2 weeks after DPC sensitization. The sample's treatment: therapeutic diphenylcyclopropenone sensitization with weekly scalp DPC. Samples of blood were obtained prior to the application of each patch test. Each donor was an alopecia patient between 18 and 70 years of age who qualified for DPC. This CDR3 region has 15 residues. Losses at the gene ends were 4 bases for V and 6 bases for J; bases not matched to a gene: 9. CDR1 and CDR2 (germline): SGHTA, FQGTGA. This clonotype has only a few counts.

The TCR was taken from a woman aged 18 to 35 with alopecia areata. Some clones in this sample may be carry-over from other donors' samples. The sequencing here drew on whole blood, taken in connection with sensitization to the hapten diphenylcyclopropenone (DPC). The chain combines TRBV7-3 with TRBJ2-3; TRBD2 matches at 8 bases. CDR3 loop: CASSSPGGATDTQYF. CDR3 nucleotides: TGTGCCAGCAGCTCCCCCGGGGGGGCAACTGATACGCAGTATTTT.